The TCR beta chain described here comes from a study of T cell responses to AZD1222 COVID-19 vaccine. The table came from immunoSEQ multiplex PCR; TCRdb's copy has only in-frame clones and leaves some out. This table has 100,000 to 150,000 clones, 80% to 90% appearing once. Study conclusions and caveats: Of spike-specific TCRs, nearly half reportedly target regions left unmutated in variants. In a largely white British group with more females than males, clonal diversity was possibly underestimated. Repertoires in all cases were sampled only once the peak T cell response had passed. At baseline, just a handful of AZD1222 recipients tested seropositive.

V gave up 11 bases and J gave up 4 bases; unmatched junction bases: 10. CDR3 length: 13 residues. Germline lookup yields CDR1 LNHDA and CDR2 SQIVND (reference sequence). A remark on this clone: Its antigen is unidentified.

The chain employs TRBV19 and TRBJ1-2, with 7 bases aligning to TRBD1. This TCR derives from an adult in good health. The sequencing used peripheral blood, collected on day 0 of AZD1222 vaccination. CDR3 bases: TGTGCCGCCCGGGACAGCCTGGGCTATGGCTACACCTTC. Protein sequence: CAARDSLGYGYTF.